Below are 27 T cell receptor beta chains sequenced from a single sample in a study of CD8+ T cells in alopecia areata. RNA was isolated and reverse transcribed to cDNA, the sequencing template. TCRdb's copy holds only in-frame clones and misses some; the assay was immunoSEQ multiplex PCR. Altogether some 210,000 clones are present, 57% being singletons, with the ten largest covering under 0.5%. The material was CD4+ T cells sorted from blood, obtained at week 0. The source is a human donor with alopecia areata.

This clone was observed a few times. CDR3 amino acids: CASSPGNYSGPSYQPQHF. The CDR3 nucleotides read TGTGCCAGCTCACCGGGGAATTATTCCGGGCCCTCCTATCAGCCCCAGCATTTT. The rearrangement uses TRBV18 and TRBJ1-5; no firm D call. Trimming took off 3 bases at V and 5 bases at J, with 23 bases between the two ends. CDR3 length: 18 residues. The germline CDR1 and CDR2 sequences are KGHSH and LQKENI.

The V and J genes are TRBV6-5 and TRBJ1-3, with D unclear. Trimming shortened V by 0 bases and J by 0 bases, and 9 bases separated the two germline ends. Germline lookup yields CDR1 MNHEY and CDR2 SVGAGI. This CDR3 spans 16 amino acids. Here the CDR3 reads CASSYSTGPSGNTIYF. CDR3 sequence (DNA): TGTGCCAGCAGTTACTCGACTGGGCCCTCTGGAAACACCATATATTTT.

The table lists this clone with a count of one. The chain uses TRBV4-1 and TRBJ2-5; 8 nucleotides align to TRBD2. V gave up 1 base and J gave up 0 bases; unmatched junction bases: 1. Germline CDR1 is MGHRA and CDR2 is YSYEKL. This CDR3 comprises 15 residues. CDR3 sequence: CASSQAGGYQETQYF. CDR3 sequence (DNA): TGCGCCAGCAGCCAAGCGGGGGGGTACCAAGAGACCCAGTACTTC.

CDR3 residues: CASSQSTEYGYTF. Here the CDR3 DNA reads TGCGCCAGCAGTCAATCGACCGAGTATGGCTACACCTTC. The rearrangement uses TRBV23-1 and TRBJ1-2; no clear D. TRBV23-1 belongs to the ORF category, with a function that is uncertain. This CDR3 comprises 13 residues. V lost 0 bases and J lost 5, with 7 bases in between.

This chain joins TRBV29-1 and TRBJ1-4; 7 nucleotides match TRBD1. This CDR3 comprises 14 residues. Losses at the gene ends were 3 bases for V and 4 bases for J; bases not matched to a gene: 5. In germline, CDR1 is SQVTM, CDR2 ANQGSEA. In DNA, the CDR3 is TGCAGCGTTGATACAGGGGAACTTAATGAAAAACTGTTTTTT. Protein product: CSVDTGELNEKLFF.

V is TRBV4-1 and J is TRBJ2-7; TRBD2 aligns across 10 bases. Germline V CDR1 and CDR2: MGHRA, YSYEKL. The CDR3 consists of 15 residues. The junction had 3 bases not matched to a gene; V was cut back by 1 base and J by 3 bases. CDR3 coding DNA: TGCGCCAGCAGCCAAGGGACTAGCGGCCTCTACGAGCAGTACTTC. Amino acid sequence: CASSQGTSGLYEQYF.

This clone turned up a few times. The rearrangement links TRBV30 to TRBJ2-7; 7 bases are shared with TRBD1. This CDR3 region has 14 residues. Per the germline V gene, CDR1 is GTSNPN and CDR2 is SVGIG (reference sequence). V dropped 1 base and J dropped 1; count of bases not matched to a gene: 4. This CDR3 reads CAWSGGTDSYEQYF. The CDR3 region has the DNA TGTGCCTGGAGTGGGGGGACAGATTCCTACGAGCAGTACTTC.

The V gene is TRBV4-1, the J gene TRBJ1-6; D is undetermined. Germline V gene sequence: CDR1 MGHRA, CDR2 YSYEKL. The CDR3 sequence is 15 residues long. V dropped 3 bases and J dropped 3 bases, with 9 bases sitting between them. The CDR3 nucleotides read TGCGCCAGCAGCCATCAGGCTCTCTATAATTCACCCCTCCACTTT. It codes for CASSHQALYNSPLHF.

This chain connects TRBV6-5 to TRBJ1-2, with a tentative D call TRBD1 (5 bases). The CDR3 covers 13 residues. Between the trimmed V and J ends, which lost 6 bases and 5 bases, there was a span of 13 bases. Germline-derived CDR1 and CDR2 are MNHEY and SVGAGI. CDR3 in amino acids: CASRPDSRYGYTF. The CDR3 nucleotides read TGTGCCAGCAGACCCGACAGCAGATATGGCTACACCTTC.

This clone was counted only a few times. The chain combines TRBV2 with TRBJ1-5, with a tentative D call TRBD1 (5 bases). V lost 4 bases, J lost 3 bases, and 10 bases lay in between. The CDR3 contains 14 residues. From germline, CDR1 is SNHLY and CDR2 FYNNEI. The CDR3 is CASSGRGANQPQHF. Here the CDR3 DNA reads TGTGCCAGCAGTGGTAGAGGGGCCAATCAGCCCCAGCATTTT.

J is TRBJ1-5 and V is TRBV6-5, with TRBD1 matching over 8 bases. The CDR3 runs 15 residues. Germline-derived CDR1 and CDR2 are MNHEY and SVGAGI. V was pared by 5 bases and J by 0 bases, with 3 bases of the junction left unmatched. CDR3 loop: CASSKDRASNQPQHF. In nucleotides, the CDR3 is TGTGCCAGCAGTAAGGACAGGGCTAGCAATCAGCCCCAGCATTTT.

The chain uses TRBV29-1 and TRBJ1-2, with D perhaps TRBD1 (6 bases). V was cut by 7 bases and J by 8 bases, with 17 bases left in between. Germline-derived CDR1 and CDR2 are SQVTM and ANQGSEA. The CDR3 spans 12 residues. CDR3 nucleotide sequence: TGCAGCGCTCCGGATGGGGGGCGAGGCTACACCTTC. Translation: CSAPDGGRGYTF.

The rearrangement uses TRBV29-1 and TRBJ1-1; perhaps TRBD1 as D (5 bases). The CDR3 sequence is 14 residues long. V lost 2 bases and J 1 base, leaving 11 bases between the germline ends. The germline V gene encodes CDR1 SQVTM and CDR2 ANQGSEA. This CDR3 reads CSVESRGENTEAFF. As DNA, the CDR3 is TGCAGCGTTGAATCGAGGGGCGAGAACACTGAAGCTTTCTTT.

This clone was detected only a few times. The chain has TRBV29-1 and TRBJ1-4; 9 nucleotides match TRBD1. The CDR3 extends over 14 amino acids. The ends lost 4 bases at V and 7 bases at J; junction bases unmatched: 7. Germline CDR1 SQVTM, CDR2 ANQGSEA. In DNA, the CDR3 is TGCAGCGTTGGTGTAGGACAGGGGCGTGAAAAACTGTTTTTT. It encodes CSVGVGQGREKLFF. Filled out from reference TRBV29-1 and TRBJ1-4, the complete variable domain reads SAVISQKPSRDICQRGTSLTIQCQVDSQVTMMFWYRQQPGQSLTLIATANQGSEATYESGFVIDKFPISRPNLTFSTLTVSNMSPEDSSIYLCSVGVGQGREKLFFGSGTQLSVL.

This sequence joins TRBV27 and TRBJ2-7; 9 positions match TRBD1. The CDR3 sequence is 14 residues long. V was clipped by 7 bases and J by 6 bases; unmatched bases: 10. Germline V gene lookup returns CDR1 MNHEY and CDR2 SMNVEV (reference sequence). CDR3 loop: CASTSDRGRREQYF. Here the CDR3 DNA reads TGTGCCAGCACCTCGGACAGGGGACGTCGCGAGCAGTACTTC.

This clone was recorded once. The V and J genes are TRBV5-1 and TRBJ2-5; the D gene is possibly TRBD2 (5 bases). CDR1 is SGHRS and CDR2 is YFSETQ in the germline V gene. The CDR3 loop spans 14 amino acids. Between the trimmed V and J ends, which lost 6 bases and 0 bases, there was a span of 12 bases. Written as DNA, the CDR3 is TGCGCCAGCACCCGGGGAGCGGACCAAGAGACCCAGTACTTC. The encoded protein is CASTRGADQETQYF.

V and J are TRBV19 and TRBJ2-1; possible D gene TRBD1, 6 bases. The CDR3 spans 14 residues. V lost 2 bases to trimming and J lost 14 bases, with 19 bases between them. CDR1 and CDR2 (germline): LNHDA, SQIVND (reference sequence). CDR3: CASSIQGSTEPKFF. Written as DNA, the CDR3 is TGTGCCAGTAGTATACAGGGGTCAACTGAACCTAAGTTCTTC.

The chain carries TRBV5-8 and TRBJ1-1; no reliable D call. V lost 1 base and J lost 1, with 5 bases in between. CDR3 size: 13 residues. Germline V lookup: CDR1 SGHTS, CDR2 YDEGEE. CDR3 nucleotides: TGTGCCAGCAGCTTGTTTCGGAACACTGAAGCTTTCTTT. Translation: CASSLFRNTEAFF.

The chain links TRBV18 to TRBJ2-1; D is unresolved. Germline CDR1 reads KGHSH; CDR2 reads LQKENI. CDR3 length: 15 residues. V gave up 3 bases and J gave up 6 bases, with 15 bases separating them. CDR3 loop: CASSPLVGVVNEQFF. The CDR3 region has the DNA TGTGCCAGCTCACCCCTCGTTGGTGTTGTCAATGAGCAGTTCTTC.

This chain uses TRBV7-9 with TRBJ2-2; 7 nucleotides agree with TRBD1. Germline CDR1 is SEHNR and CDR2 is FQNEAQ (reference sequence). This CDR3 region has 14 residues. The junction had 3 bases not matched to a gene; V was cut back by 5 bases and J by 3 bases. This chain's CDR3 is CASSQTGYTGELFF. The CDR3 bases are TGTGCCAGCAGCCAGACAGGGTACACCGGGGAGCTGTTTTTT. Full variable domain (remainder filled in from reference TRBV7-9 and TRBJ2-2): DTGVSQNPRHKITKRGQNVTFRCDPISEHNRLYWYRQTLGQGPEFLTYFQNEAQLEKSRLLSDRFSAERPKGSFSTLEIQRTEQGDSAMYLCASSQTGYTGELFFGEGSRLTVL.

The chain links TRBV5-4 to TRBJ2-5, with 8 bases identical to TRBD1. V shed 4 bases, J shed 2 bases, and the junction held 7 bases outside the gene matches. CDR3 length equals 15 residues. The germline gives CDR1 SGHNT, CDR2 YYREEE (reference sequence). Here the CDR3 reads CASSAGGRLQETQYF. CDR3 in DNA: TGTGCCAGCAGCGCAGGGGGCCGACTGCAAGAGACCCAGTACTTC.

The V call is TRBV6-5, the J call TRBJ1-1; 7 nucleotides agree with TRBD1. The CDR3 covers 14 residues. Germline V lookup: CDR1 MNHEY, CDR2 SVGAGI. V trimming: 6 bases; J trimming: 0 bases; junction bases outside the gene matches: 4. CDR3 sequence: CASRGTAMNTEAFF. CDR3 in DNA: TGTGCCAGCAGGGGGACAGCTATGAACACTGAAGCTTTCTTT.

The rearrangement joins TRBV6-5 to TRBJ2-2, with a tentative D call TRBD2 (6 bases). This CDR3 region has 15 residues. Germline CDR1 MNHEY, CDR2 SVGAGI. Trimming pared 10 bases from V and 3 bases from J, leaving 18 bases between. The CDR3 loop is CATRGGSGHTGELFF. In nucleotides, the CDR3 is TGTGCCACCCGGGGAGGCAGCGGACACACCGGGGAGCTGTTTTTT.

V and J are TRBV6-5 and TRBJ1-2; D might be TRBD1 (5 bases). The CDR3 is 11 amino acids. V was trimmed by 8 bases and J by 8 bases, leaving 12 bases between them. The germline V gene encodes CDR1 MNHEY and CDR2 SVGAGI. CDR3 in amino acids: CASSRGWGYTF. In DNA form, the CDR3 reads TGTGCCAGCTCGAGGGGATGGGGCTACACCTTC.

V is TRBV6-1 and J is TRBJ2-6; possible D gene TRBD2, 6 bases. Germline V gives CDR1 MNHNS, CDR2 SASEGT. This CDR3 is 15 amino acids long. The V and J ends lost 4 bases and 12 bases respectively, with 19 bases between them. CDR3 loop: CASSGAGLATIVLTF. DNA for the CDR3: TGTGCCAGCAGTGGGGCCGGGCTAGCGACGATCGTCCTGACTTTC.

V gene TRBV5-1 combines with J gene TRBJ1-4; D may be TRBD1 (6 bases). The CDR3 length is 13 residues. V lost 7 bases and J lost 4, with 11 bases in between. Germline CDR1 is SGHRS and CDR2 is YFSETQ. The DNA for the CDR3 is TGCGCCAGCCAACAGGGAATTAATGAAAAACTGTTTTTT. Encoded protein: CASQQGINEKLFF.

The V call is TRBV29-1, the J call TRBJ2-5; D is possibly TRBD2 (6 bases). Looked up from germline, CDR1 is SQVTM and CDR2 is ANQGSEA. The V gene lost 1 base and the J gene lost 7 bases, with 10 bases spanning the gap. This CDR3 comprises 12 residues. Written as DNA, the CDR3 is TGCAGCGTTGAAGGGTGGGGAGGGACCCAGTACTTC. Translation gives CSVEGWGGTQYF.